The rows below give T cell receptor beta chains drawn from one sample of a study of blood T cell repertoires in COVID-19. Assay used: immunoSEQ multiplex PCR; TCRdb lists only in-frame clones, some missing. The data show some 81,000 clones, with 90% to 95% seen just once and 4% to 5.5% held by the top ten. Source material: peripheral blood. The origin of the receptors is a human donor with active COVID-19. The donor label of this sample is uncertain. CDR3s include the opening cysteine and the closing phenylalanine or tryptophan. A D gene is named only where the DNA matches it firmly. Only some rows state a clone size, as once, few, many or a class for expanded clones.

once	TRBV7-9	TRBJ2-1	TRBD2	TGTGCCAGCAGCTCCCAAGGCGGGAGGCCAACCTACAATGAGCAGTTCTTC	CASSSQGGRPTYNEQFF
.	TRBV19	TRBJ2-7	TRBD1	TGTGCCAGTAGTATGAAGGCGGGACAGGGATACGAGCAGTACTTC	CASSMKAGQGYEQYF
once	TRBV10-3	TRBJ2-6	TRBD2	TGTGCCATCAGGATACCGACTAGCGGGAGTCCCTCTGGGGCCAACGTCCTGACTTTC	CAIRIPTSGSPSGANVLTF
.	TRBV29-1	TRBJ2-3	.	TGCAGCGTGCGTAGCGGTCCTCCAGATACGCAGTATTTT	CSVRSGPPDTQYF
.	TRBV10-2	TRBJ2-3	.	TGCGCCAGCACCGGAAGGGGGGGAGATACGCAGTATTTT	CASTGRGGDTQYF
.	TRBV5-6	TRBJ1-3	.	TGTGCCAGCAGCTTGCGCAGAGGGGGGGCAGCTGGAAACACCATATATTTT	CASSLRRGGAAGNTIYF
.	TRBV18	TRBJ2-3	TRBD1	TGTGCCAGCTCACCGACAGGGGGCACAGATACGCAGTATTTT	CASSPTGGTDTQYF
.	TRBV12-3/TRBV12-4	TRBJ1-1	.	TGTGCCAGCAGTTTAGCGGGGGCCCCTGGGGCTTTCTTT	CASSLAGAPGAFF
few	TRBV6-5	TRBJ1-1	.	TGTGCCAGCAGCGGCGGACTTCGGACTGAAGCTTTCTTT	CASSGGLRTEAFF
.	TRBV4-1	TRBJ2-7	TRBD2	TGCGCCAGCAGCCAAGGCCGCGCGGGAGTCCCCTACGAGCAGTACTTC	CASSQGRAGVPYEQYF
.	TRBV19	TRBJ1-5	TRBD1	TGTGCCAGTCTAGAACAGGGGGCGCGGCGTGGGCCCCAGCATTTT	CASLEQGARRGPQHF
.	TRBV24-1	TRBJ1-5	.	TGTGCCACCAGTGATTCCCTCGCGGGTCACAATCAGCCCCAGCATTTT	CATSDSLAGHNQPQHF
.	TRBV7-2	TRBJ2-1	.	TGTGCCAGCAGCCCGGACAGCCCCGAGCAGTTCTTC	CASSPDSPEQFF
.	TRBV2	TRBJ2-2	.	TGTGCCAGCAGCAGTTCCGGGACACTTGCCACCGGGGAGCTGTTTTTT	CASSSSGTLATGELFF
.	TRBV11-2	TRBJ2-3	TRBD2	TGTGCCAGCAGCCCGATTAGCGGGAGGGCAACAGATACGCAGTATTTT	CASSPISGRATDTQYF
.	TRBV7-2	TRBJ1-1	.	TGTGCCAGCAGCTCGAAGAGGAACACTGAAGCTTTCTTT	CASSSKRNTEAFF
.	TRBV10-3	TRBJ2-1	TRBD2	TGTGCCATCAGTGCCCTCGGGCGGGGGGAAAATGAGCAGTTCTTC	CAISALGRGENEQFF
once	TRBV4-3	TRBJ2-1	.	TGCGCCAGCAGCCAAGAGAAGTCGGTCTACAATGAGCAGTTCTTC	CASSQEKSVYNEQFF
.	TRBV9	TRBJ2-1	TRBD2	TGTGCCAGCAGCGTAAAGGGACTAGCGGGGGGGCCAGGCAATGAGCAGTTCTTC	CASSVKGLAGGPGNEQFF
.	TRBV6-5	TRBJ1-4	.	TGTGCCAGCGGTCAGGTCGGTGAAAAACTGTTTTTT	CASGQVGEKLFF
.	TRBV7-9	TRBJ1-2	TRBD1	TGTGCCAGCAGCTTAGTTGGGGGACAGATTAGCTATGGCTACACCTTC	CASSLVGGQISYGYTF
.	TRBV2	TRBJ1-6	.	TGTGCCAGCAGGGACAGAAATAATTCACCCCTCCACTTT	CASRDRNNSPLHF
once	TRBV6-6	TRBJ2-3	TRBD1	TGTGCCAGCAGTCCCGGGACAGGGCGGAGGGAAAAGGATACGCAGTATTTT	CASSPGTGRREKDTQYF
.	TRBV6-6	TRBJ2-7	.	TGTGCCAGCAGTTATCCCCCTGACGAGCAGTACTTC	CASSYPPDEQYF
.	TRBV29-1	TRBJ2-2	.	TGCAGCGTTGAATTGGCTAGGGCAGGGGTGAACACCGGGGAGCTGTTTTTT	CSVELARAGVNTGELFF
.	TRBV11-2	TRBJ2-2	.	TGTGCCAGCAGCTTGGGACTGAGCACCGGGGAGCTGTTTTTT	CASSLGLSTGELFF
.	TRBV9	TRBJ2-2	.	TGTGCCAGCAGCGTACCCGCGCAGGGTCAGAACACCGGGGAGCTGTTTTTT	CASSVPAQGQNTGELFF
few	TRBV4-1	TRBJ1-2	.	TGCGCCAGCAGCCAAGACCCCCGGCGCGGGAGGGCAGACTATGGCTACACCTTC	CASSQDPRRGRADYGYTF
.	TRBV10-3	TRBJ1-2	TRBD1	TGTGCCATCAGGCAACAGGGGAAAGACTATGGCTACACCTTC	CAIRQQGKDYGYTF
.	TRBV29-1	TRBJ1-2	.	TGCAGTATCTACGATAGCGTTGGCTACACCTTC	CSIYDSVGYTF
.	TRBV23-1	TRBJ2-1	TRBD2	TGCGCCAGCAGTCAAAAAGGCCCCGGGACTAGCGGGAGAAGGTCCCGGAATGAGCAGTTCTTC	CASSQKGPGTSGRRSRNEQFF
.	TRBV24-1	TRBJ2-3	.	TGTGCCACCAGTGAGAGTAGGGGGGGGGCTTTAGATACGCAGTATTTT	CATSESRGGALDTQYF
.	TRBV6-4	TRBJ2-2	TRBD2	TGTGCCAGCAGGCTAACTCCCGGGACTAGTGGCACCGGGGAGCTGTTTTTT	CASRLTPGTSGTGELFF
.	TRBV6-6	TRBJ1-5	TRBD1	TGTGCCAGCAGCAGCGGCCAGGGGGCAAAGCCCCAGCATTTT	CASSSGQGAKPQHF
.	TRBV19	TRBJ2-2	TRBD2	TGTGCCAGTATCCTATCTAATCTAGCGGGAGGGCCGCACACCGGGGAGCTGTTTTTT	CASILSNLAGGPHTGELFF
.	TRBV19	TRBJ2-7	.	TGTGCCAGTAGTAGGGCAAAAAACTACGAGCAGTACTTC	CASSRAKNYEQYF
.	TRBV5-1	TRBJ2-3	TRBD2	TGCGCCAGCAGCTGGAGCGGGAGGGGTACAGATACGCAGTATTTT	CASSWSGRGTDTQYF
.	TRBV7-2	TRBJ2-7	TRBD2	TGTGCCAGCAGCTCCCCGTCCCTGACTAGCGGGGGTTCCTACGAGCAGTACTTC	CASSSPSLTSGGSYEQYF
.	TRBV6-6	TRBJ2-7	TRBD1	TGTGCCAGCAGTTTCCCCTCGGGACAGGGTATCTACGAGCAGTACTTC	CASSFPSGQGIYEQYF
.	TRBV7-9	TRBJ1-1	.	TGTGCCAATTTCCAATTGAAGAGCGATAACGACACTGAAGCTTTCTTT	CANFQLKSDNDTEAFF
.	TRBV7-2	TRBJ2-5	.	TGTGCCAGCAGCTTAGGCCAGCGAGAGACCCAGTACTTC	CASSLGQRETQYF
.	TRBV27	TRBJ2-3	TRBD1	TGTGCCAGCAGTATCATTACAGGGGGTGGAGATACGCAGTATTTT	CASSIITGGGDTQYF
.	TRBV6-5	TRBJ2-7	TRBD2	TGTGCCAGCAGTCCTCGGACTAGCGGGTTTCACGAGCAGTACTTC	CASSPRTSGFHEQYF
.	TRBV5-1	TRBJ2-7	TRBD1	TGCGCCAGCAGCAGCACTACAGGGGTGACGTACGAGCAGTACTTC	CASSSTTGVTYEQYF
.	TRBV11-2	TRBJ2-3	TRBD1	TGTGCCAGCAGCTCGGACAGGGGGAGGAATACGCAGTATTTT	CASSSDRGRNTQYF
.	TRBV19	TRBJ1-4	TRBD1	TGTGCCAGTAGTATAGGAGGGGGCGGAAAACTGTTTTTT	CASSIGGGGKLFF
once	TRBV9	TRBJ2-5	TRBD2	TGTGCCAGCAGCGACCGGAGAGCGGGGGTGCAAGAGACCCAGTACTTC	CASSDRRAGVQETQYF
.	TRBV5-1	TRBJ2-1	.	TGCGCCAGCAGCTTGGATAGCGGAGTTGGTAATGAGCAGTTCTTC	CASSLDSGVGNEQFF
.	TRBV6-4	TRBJ2-3	.	TGTGCCAGCAGCGAGTACAGTGTGGCGGGTACGCAGTATTTT	CASSEYSVAGTQYF
once	TRBV11-3	TRBJ1-1	TRBD1	TGTGCCAGCAGCCGACAGGGAGAGGCTTCCGTGATGAACACTGAAGCTTTCTTT	CASSRQGEASVMNTEAFF
.	TRBV2	TRBJ1-5	.	TGTGCCAGCAGTGTTGGGCCGTTCCGGAAGCATTTT	CASSVGPFRKHF
.	TRBV5-1	TRBJ1-1	.	TGCGCCAGCAGCTTGTCTGAGATGAACACTGAAGCTTTCTTT	CASSLSEMNTEAFF
once	TRBV5-1	TRBJ2-1	TRBD1	TGCGCCAGCAGCCGGGGACAGACGGCCTACAATGAGCAGTTCTTC	CASSRGQTAYNEQFF
.	TRBV4-2	TRBJ2-2	TRBD1	TGTGCCAGCAGCCCCCGGACAGGGGAGGGCGGGGAGCTGTTTTTT	CASSPRTGEGGELFF
.	TRBV14	TRBJ2-1	.	TGTGCCAGCAGCCAAGATATCGGCTTGGAGGGGGCGATTGAGCAGTTCTTC	CASSQDIGLEGAIEQFF
.	TRBV3-1/TRBV3-2	TRBJ2-1	.	TGTGCCAGCAGCCATGGGCAGGGGGGCAATGAGCAGTTCTTC	CASSHGQGGNEQFF
.	TRBV19	TRBJ2-1	TRBD1	TGTGCCAGTAGTATAGATCGGGGACAGGTAAACAATGAGCAGTTCTTC	CASSIDRGQVNNEQFF